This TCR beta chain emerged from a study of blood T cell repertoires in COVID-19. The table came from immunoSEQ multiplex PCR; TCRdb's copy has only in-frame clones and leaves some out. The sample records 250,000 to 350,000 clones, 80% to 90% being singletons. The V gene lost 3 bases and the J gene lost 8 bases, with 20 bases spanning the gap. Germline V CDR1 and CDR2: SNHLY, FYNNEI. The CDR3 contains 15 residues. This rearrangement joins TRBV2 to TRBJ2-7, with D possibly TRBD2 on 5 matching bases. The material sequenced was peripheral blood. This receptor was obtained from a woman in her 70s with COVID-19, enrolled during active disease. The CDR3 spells CASSDRGLAAVKQYF. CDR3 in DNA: TGTGCCAGCAGTGATCGCGGTCTAGCAGCAGTCAAGCAGTACTTC.